Sequencing of this TCR beta chain was carried out in a study of T cell repertoires in cytomegalovirus infection. Each CDR3 protein gets one entry after TCRdb re-called the reads with MiXCR. Of hundreds of thousands of distinct CDR3 sequences in the sample, roughly 15% were seen once. This clonotype was seen ten or more times. V shed 5 bases and J 14 bases; nucleotides not matched to a gene: 25. The CDR3 loop spans 19 amino acids. Per germline, CDR1 MNHEY and CDR2 SVGAGI. The sequenced sample consisted of PBMCs. This receptor was taken from a human donor in good health (CMV status not recorded). Some clones in this sample may be carry-over from other donors' samples. V usage is TRBV6-5 and J usage is TRBJ1-6; 9 bases are a match to TRBD1. Here the CDR3 DNA reads TGTGCCAGCAGTCCCCGGGACAGGGTAGTTGCCCGCCGTGGTGGGGCCCTCCACTTT. It codes for CASSPRDRVVARRGGALHF.